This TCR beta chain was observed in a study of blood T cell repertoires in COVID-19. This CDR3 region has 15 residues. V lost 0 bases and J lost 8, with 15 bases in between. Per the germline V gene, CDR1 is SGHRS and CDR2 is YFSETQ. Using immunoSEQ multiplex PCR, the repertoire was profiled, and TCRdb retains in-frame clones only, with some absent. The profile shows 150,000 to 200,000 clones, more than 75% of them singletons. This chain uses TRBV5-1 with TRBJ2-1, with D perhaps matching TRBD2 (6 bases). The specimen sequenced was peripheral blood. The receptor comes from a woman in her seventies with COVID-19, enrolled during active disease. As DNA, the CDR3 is TGCGCCAGCAGCTTGGGTATCTATAGCGGCGATGAGCAGTTCTTC. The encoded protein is CASSLGIYSGDEQFF.